The next 20 T cell receptor beta chains were all read from a single sample in a study of blood T cell repertoires in COVID-19. This table comes from immunoSEQ multiplex PCR, and its TCRdb copy is limited to in-frame clones, with some not included. The sample lists about 140,000 clones, just under 85% occurring once. Sequenced input: PBMCs or T cells enriched from blood (not recorded which). The receptors originated from a woman between 45 and 60 years old with acute COVID-19.

The chain is built from TRBV10-2 and TRBJ1-4, with a tentative D call TRBD1 (6 bases). This CDR3 region has 14 residues. Per germline, CDR1 WSHSY and CDR2 SAAADI. V dropped 7 bases and J dropped 8 bases, with 17 bases sitting between them. CDR3 DNA: TGCGCCAGCACCGAACGGGGGGCAGGGGAAAAACTGTTTTTT. Translation: CASTERGAGEKLFF.

The rearrangement uses TRBV25-1 and TRBJ2-3; D is ambiguous. Trimming removed 4 bases from V and 0 bases from J, with 8 bases in between. Per germline, CDR1 MGHDK and CDR2 SYGVNS. The CDR3 loop spans 14 amino acids. The CDR3 region has the DNA TGTGCCAGCAGTGCAGAGGCTAGCACAGATACGCAGTATTTT. As protein: CASSAEASTDTQYF. The whole variable domain, remainder taken from reference TRBV25-1 and TRBJ2-3, is EADIYQTPRYLVIGTGKKITLECSQTMGHDKMYWYQQDPGMELHLIHYSYGVNSTEKGDLSSESTVSRIRTEHFPLTLESARPSHTSQYLCASSAEASTDTQYFGPGTRLTVL.

The chain is built from TRBV2 and TRBJ2-3; 14 bases are a match to TRBD2. The CDR3 extends over 14 amino acids. Looked up from germline, CDR1 is SNHLY and CDR2 is FYNNEI. Trimming at V came to 7 bases and at J to 6 bases, leaving 3 bases not matched to a gene. CDR3 region: CASKGLAGVDTQYF. The CDR3 DNA reads TGTGCCAGCAAGGGACTAGCGGGAGTGGATACGCAGTATTTT.

Judged by abundance, this clone is medium-sized. This rearrangement joins TRBV5-6 to TRBJ1-2; 7 bases agree with TRBD1. The CDR3 has 13 residues. The J segment lost 6 bases and the V segment lost 2 bases, leaving 4 bases of the junction unmatched. Germline loops: CDR1 SGHDT, CDR2 YYEEEE. The CDR3 DNA follows: TGTGCCAGCAGCTTCCGACAGGGCCATGGCTACACCTTC. It yields the protein CASSFRQGHGYTF.

A single count supports this clone. This rearrangement joins TRBV19 to TRBJ1-3; D remains unclear. The germline V gene encodes CDR1 LNHDA and CDR2 SQIVND (reference sequence). The CDR3 extends over 10 amino acids. The ends were cut back, 10 bases at V and 4 bases at J, with 5 bases in the middle. The CDR3 bases are TGTGCCACCAGAGGAAACACCATATATTTT. Protein sequence: CATRGNTIYF.

The chain is built from TRBV10-3 and TRBJ1-2; a possible D gene is TRBD1 (6 bases). This CDR3 has 12 amino acids. CDR1 ENHRY and CDR2 SYGVKD come from the germline V gene. The V and J ends lost 9 bases and 3 bases respectively, with 11 bases between them. CDR3 DNA: TGTGCCATGGCACAGGGAGACTATGGCTACACCTTC. This encodes CAMAQGDYGYTF.

This clone was seen a few times. The chain recombines TRBV5-8 with TRBJ2-5; 7 nucleotides match TRBD1. Germline CDR1 is SGHTS and CDR2 is YDEGEE. The V gene end was trimmed by 3 bases and the J gene end by 4 bases; junction bases not matched to a gene: 6. This CDR3 contains 14 residues. In nucleotides, the CDR3 is TGTGCCAGCAGCTCCGGCGGACAGGCAGAGACCCAGTACTTC. This encodes CASSSGGQAETQYF.

The chain is built from TRBV3-1 (or the pseudogene TRBV3-2) and TRBJ2-7; 11 nucleotides align to TRBD1. Germline lookup yields CDR1 LGHDT and CDR2 YNNKEL (reference sequence). V was pared by 5 bases and J by 3 bases, with 6 bases of the junction left unmatched. The CDR3 has 15 amino acids. The CDR3 sequence: CASSGAGQGVYEQYF. The CDR3 bases are TGTGCCAGCAGCGGTGCGGGACAGGGGGTCTACGAGCAGTACTTC.

The chain is built from TRBV2 and TRBJ1-2; TRBD1 agrees at 7 bases. The germline gives CDR1 SNHLY, CDR2 FYNNEI. The length of the CDR3 is 13 residues. V trimming: 5 bases; J trimming: 3 bases; junction bases outside the gene matches: 3. The CDR3 loop reads CASSFQGDYGYTF. The CDR3 coding sequence is TGTGCCAGCAGTTTCCAGGGGGACTATGGCTACACCTTC.

This clone has just one count. The V gene is TRBV3-1 (or the pseudogene TRBV3-2), the J gene TRBJ1-4, with no clear D. Germline loops: CDR1 LGHDT, CDR2 YNNKEL (reference sequence). V lost 3 bases to trimming and J lost 3 bases, with 8 bases between them. The CDR3 is 14 residues long. The CDR3 nucleotides read TGTGCCAGCAGCCACCCCTCGGCTAATGAAAAACTGTTTTTT. Translation gives CASSHPSANEKLFF.

J is TRBJ1-1 and V is TRBV5-1; tentative D call: TRBD1 (5 bases). Germline CDR1 reads SGHRS; CDR2 reads YFSETQ. This CDR3 contains 13 residues. V gave up 5 bases and J gave up 7 bases, with 15 bases separating them. The CDR3 loop reads CASSYNRDYEAFF. The DNA for the CDR3 is TGCGCCAGCAGTTACAACCGGGACTATGAAGCTTTCTTT.

The chain recombines TRBV6-5 with TRBJ2-7; 8 bases agree with TRBD1. V was clipped by 2 bases and J by 5 bases; unmatched bases: 8. Per the germline V gene, CDR1 is MNHEY and CDR2 is SVGAGI. The CDR3 extends over 15 amino acids. The CDR3 here is CASSYDRGIRNEQYF. The CDR3 nucleotides read TGTGCCAGCAGTTACGACAGGGGTATCCGAAACGAGCAGTACTTC.

The genes are TRBV30 and TRBJ2-3, with 10 bases matching TRBD2. The J segment lost 0 bases and the V segment lost 2 bases, leaving 2 bases of the junction unmatched. Germline V gene data show CDR1 as GTSNPN and CDR2 as SVGIG (reference sequence). The CDR3 runs to 15 residues. CDR3 sequence reads: CAWSRLAGSTDTQYF. DNA for the CDR3: TGTGCCTGGAGTAGACTAGCGGGTAGCACAGATACGCAGTATTTT.

This clone has only a few counts. The V and J genes are TRBV19 and TRBJ1-5; 11 bases fit TRBD1. V gave up 5 bases and J gave up 6 bases; unmatched junction bases: 3. Germline V gene lookup returns CDR1 LNHDA and CDR2 SQIVND (reference sequence). The CDR3 sequence is 14 residues long. The CDR3 DNA follows: TGTGCCAGTAGTCAGGGACAGGGGGGTCAGCCCCAGCATTTT. Translated: CASSQGQGGQPQHF. Supplemented by reference TRBV19 and TRBJ1-5, the full variable domain reads DGGITQSPKYLFRKEGQNVTLSCEQNLNHDAMYWYRQDPGQGLRLIYYSQIVNDFQKGDIAEGYSVSREKKESFPLTVTSAQKNPTAFYLCASSQGQGGQPQHFGDGTRLSIL.

V is TRBV14 and J is TRBJ2-7; 10 bases align to TRBD2. CDR1 is SGHDN, CDR2 FVKESK, per germline. CDR3 length: 15 amino acids. The V segment lost 3 bases and the J segment 0 bases; nucleotides outside the gene matches: 2. The CDR3 protein is CASSHIAGGSYEQYF. The CDR3 nucleotides read TGTGCCAGCAGCCATATAGCGGGGGGCTCCTACGAGCAGTACTTC.

The rearrangement joins TRBV27 to TRBJ1-1; TRBD1 matches 7 bases. With 4 bases clipped from V and 1 base from J, the junction kept 12 bases outside the gene matches. Looked up from germline, CDR1 is MNHEY and CDR2 is SMNVEV (reference sequence). This CDR3 contains 17 residues. This chain's CDR3 is CASSSLPEGAGNTEAFF. In nucleotides, the CDR3 is TGTGCCAGCAGTTCTCTCCCTGAGGGGGCAGGGAACACTGAAGCTTTCTTT.

The chain employs TRBV5-5 and TRBJ2-3, with a possible D match to TRBD2 (5 bases). This CDR3 contains 16 residues. The V gene lost 3 bases and the J gene lost 5 bases, with 19 bases spanning the gap. In germline, CDR1 is SGHKS, CDR2 YYEKEE (reference sequence). The CDR3 region is CASSSMAGSVEDTQYF. The CDR3 DNA sequence: TGTGCCAGCAGCTCGATGGCGGGCAGTGTGGAAGATACGCAGTATTTT.

This clone was recorded a few times. The chain uses TRBV27 and TRBJ1-5, with TRBD1 as a possible D gene (6 bases). The germline V gene encodes CDR1 MNHEY and CDR2 SMNVEV (reference sequence). The V end lost 5 bases, the J end lost 4 bases, and 12 bases lay between the germline ends. This CDR3 is 14 amino acids long. The CDR3 reads CASSPGALNQPQHF. Here the CDR3 DNA reads TGTGCCAGCAGTCCAGGGGCCTTAAATCAGCCCCAGCATTTT.

This rearrangement joins TRBV4-1 to TRBJ1-4; TRBD1 matches at 8 bases. V was pared by 2 bases and J by 5 bases, with 13 bases of the junction left unmatched. The CDR3 is 18 residues long. CDR1 is MGHRA, CDR2 YSYEKL, per germline. This CDR3 reads CASSQPGQERLSNEKLFF. The CDR3, as DNA: TGCGCCAGCAGCCAACCGGGACAGGAAAGGCTTTCGAATGAAAAACTGTTTTTT.

V gene TRBV5-6 combines with J gene TRBJ1-2; no firm D call. CDR1 SGHDT and CDR2 YYEEEE come from the germline V gene. CDR3 size: 12 residues. The ends were cut back, 4 bases at V and 5 bases at J, with 9 bases in the middle. This CDR3 is CASSARLYGYTF. In DNA, the CDR3 is TGTGCCAGCAGCGCTAGACTGTATGGCTACACCTTC.